A single TCR beta chain is shown here with its context. This record comes from a study of CD8+CD57+ T cells in acquired aplastic anemia. About the study: Sorting CD4+ and CD8+ cells gave DNA averaging around 3 ug.

Profiles of TCR beta VDJ and CDR3 were generated from a genomic DNA template. Each CDR3 protein is one row after TCRdb ran MiXCR on the reads. The sample records 190,000 or so distinct CDR3 sequences, approximately 57% being singletons. Trimming pared 4 bases from V and 2 bases from J, leaving 14 bases between. This CDR3 has 15 amino acids. Germline lookup yields CDR1 SGHRS and CDR2 YFSETQ. This receptor was obtained from a human donor in good health. The material sequenced was sorted CD4+, CD8+, or CD8+CD57+ T cells (not recorded which) from PBMCs. This chain joins TRBV5-1 and TRBJ2-3; D may be TRBD2 (6 bases). As DNA, the CDR3 is TGCGCCAGCAGCGGCGCCGGGACTCTCACAGATACGCAGTATTTT. Encoded protein: CASSGAGTLTDTQYF.